These 27 T cell receptor beta chains were sequenced from one sample in a study of T-cell memory formation after mild COVID-19. TCRdb itself ran the 5' RACE reads through MiXCR, one entry per CDR3 protein. The sample yields approximately 480,000 distinct CDR3 sequences, approximately 18% seen once. The sequenced sample was PBMCs or a T cell subset sorted from them (not recorded which). The receptors derive from an adult woman who had mild COVID-19 (a few samples of this study predate the infection). Cell type and time point are not known.

This clonotype was counted a few times. The chain employs TRBV4-1 and TRBJ2-1, with D possibly being TRBD1 or TRBD2 (5 bases each). V gave up 1 base and J gave up 1 base, with 14 bases separating them. The CDR3 covers 17 residues. In germline, CDR1 is MGHRA, CDR2 YSYEKL. The CDR3 sequence is CASSQGLARGSYNEQFF. Written as DNA, the CDR3 is TGCGCCAGCAGCCAAGGGCTGGCGAGGGGTTCCTACAATGAGCAGTTCTTC.

This chain joins TRBV30 and TRBJ2-3, with 8 bases that match TRBD2. The junction had 9 bases not matched to a gene; V was cut back by 4 bases and J by 3 bases. Germline V gene sequence: CDR1 GTSNPN, CDR2 SVGIG (reference sequence). The CDR3 contains 15 residues. CDR3 coding DNA: TGTGCCTGGAATCGAGGAGCGGGAGAGACAGATACGCAGTATTTT. Translating gives CAWNRGAGETDTQYF.

In its sample, this clonotype was seen a few times. V and J are TRBV2 and TRBJ2-5, with TRBD1 identical over 11 bases. The CDR3 loop spans 16 amino acids. Germline lookup yields CDR1 SNHLY and CDR2 FYNNEI. Unmatched junction bases numbered 3, after V lost 3 bases and J lost 0 bases. The CDR3 DNA reads as TGTGCCAGCAGTGATGGACAGGGGGCGGACCAAGAGACCCAGTACTTC. This codes for CASSDGQGADQETQYF.

This clonotype was detected once. The CDR3 spells CASSQAATGLHEQYF. CDR3 in DNA: TGTGCCAGCAGCCAAGCAGCCACAGGACTCCACGAGCAGTACTTC. This sequence joins TRBV3-1 and TRBJ2-7; D tentatively reads TRBD1 or TRBD2 (5 bases each). The germline V and J ends were trimmed by 1 base and 5 bases, with 15 bases remaining between them. From germline, CDR1 is LGHDT and CDR2 YNNKEL (reference sequence). CDR3 size: 15 residues.

The rearrangement joins TRBV7-2 to TRBJ1-1; possibly TRBD1 for D (5 bases). This CDR3 is built from 14 residues. Deletions cut 4 bases from V and 7 bases from J, with 16 bases between. Per germline, CDR1 SGHTA and CDR2 FQGNSA. The CDR3 DNA reads as TGTGCCAGCAGCTCCCCAGACAGCCCTGGTGAAGCTTTCTTT. Protein: CASSSPDSPGEAFF.

This clonotype was counted only a few times. The gene calls are TRBV5-5 and TRBJ2-1; 13 nucleotides line up with TRBD2. V was pared by 0 bases and J by 6 bases, with 6 bases of the junction left unmatched. The V gene's germline CDR1 is SGHKS and CDR2 YYEKEE (reference sequence). The CDR3 spans 17 residues. CDR3 in amino acids: CASSLGTSGRGGNEQFF. The CDR3 DNA follows: TGTGCCAGCAGCTTGGGGACTAGCGGGAGAGGGGGCAATGAGCAGTTCTTC.

This clonotype appeared a few times. The genes are TRBV12-3 or TRBV12-4 and TRBJ1-1; D is uncertain. Trimming removed 5 bases from V and 4 bases from J, with 11 bases in between. There are 13 residues in the CDR3. Written as DNA, the CDR3 is TGTGCCAGCAGTAGTAACCAAGGCACTGAAGCTTTCTTT. Its translation: CASSSNQGTEAFF.

The V call is TRBV15, the J call TRBJ2-7; 7 positions agree with TRBD1. V gave up 4 bases and J gave up 5 bases; unmatched junction bases: 5. Germline loops: CDR1 LNHNV, CDR2 YYDKDF (reference sequence). The CDR3 is made up of 13 amino acids. The CDR3 DNA is TGTGCCACCAGCATTGGACAGGCCAACGAGCAGTACTTC. This sequence encodes CATSIGQANEQYF.

This clonotype appeared many times. This chain uses TRBV28 with TRBJ2-1, with unresolved D. The CDR3 is made up of 12 amino acids. Trimming cost V 3 bases and J 7 bases, with 7 bases left between them. Looked up from germline, CDR1 is MDHEN and CDR2 is SYDVKM. The CDR3 sequence is CASSFDGNEQFF. The CDR3 coding sequence is TGTGCCAGCAGTTTCGACGGGAATGAGCAGTTCTTC. The full variable domain, in which reference TRBV28 and TRBJ2-1 provide the parts outside the CDR3, is DVKVTQSSRYLVKRTGEKVFLECVQDMDHENMFWYRQDPGLGLRLIYFSYDVKMKEKGDIPEGYSVSREKKERFSLILESASTNQTSMYLCASSFDGNEQFFGPGTRLTVL.

In its sample, this clonotype was seen a few times. The rearrangement joins TRBV6-1 to TRBJ2-1; possible D gene TRBD1, 6 bases. CDR3 length: 15 residues. From germline, CDR1 is MNHNS and CDR2 SASEGT. V was pared by 7 bases and J by 4 bases, with 17 bases between. CDR3 nucleotides: TGTGCCAGCACCGAACAGGGATCAAATTACAATGAGCAGTTCTTC. This codes for CASTEQGSNYNEQFF.

This sequence joins TRBV5-1 and TRBJ2-1, with 8 nucleotides matching TRBD2. The germline V gene encodes CDR1 SGHRS and CDR2 YFSETQ. CDR3 size: 18 residues. Unmatched junction bases numbered 14, after V lost 5 bases and J lost 1 base. The CDR3 protein is CASRAGDSGAPSYNEQFF. As DNA, the CDR3 is TGCGCCAGCAGGGCCGGTGATAGCGGGGCCCCTTCCTACAATGAGCAGTTCTTC.

This chain connects TRBV6-2 or TRBV6-3 to TRBJ2-1; 10 positions match TRBD2. Germline CDR1 reads MNHEY; CDR2 reads SVGEGT. The CDR3 extends over 14 amino acids. V lost 7 bases and J lost 10; bases outside the gene matches: 10. The CDR3 coding sequence is TGTGCCAGCATACGGGCTAGCGGGAGAAGGGAGCAGTTCTTC. Protein sequence: CASIRASGRREQFF.

V and J are TRBV11-2 and TRBJ2-5; no definite D call. The length of the CDR3 is 12 residues. V was shortened by 6 bases and J by 5 bases, with 10 bases between the two germline ends. Germline V gene lookup returns CDR1 SGHAT and CDR2 FQNNGV. CDR3 sequence: CASRWGSETQYF. The CDR3 DNA is TGTGCCAGCAGATGGGGTTCGGAGACCCAGTACTTC.

The chain uses TRBV25-1 and TRBJ1-6; perhaps TRBD1 as D (6 bases). This CDR3 contains 14 residues. V lost 2 bases and J lost 10, with 12 bases in between. Germline V gene lookup returns CDR1 MGHDK and CDR2 SYGVNS. The CDR3 bases are TGTGCCAGCAGTGAAATAGGAGGGGGATCACCCCTCCACTTT. Protein: CASSEIGGGSPLHF.

This clonotype was found many times. The gene calls are TRBV30 and TRBJ2-7, with D possibly being TRBD1 (6 bases). This CDR3 region has 13 residues. Germline V lookup: CDR1 GTSNPN, CDR2 SVGIG (reference sequence). Trimming took 6 bases from V and 2 from J, leaving 14 bases between them. The CDR3 region is CACGMDRPYEQYF. CDR3 bases: TGTGCCTGCGGGATGGACAGACCCTACGAGCAGTACTTC.

There are a few counts of this clonotype. The gene calls are TRBV12-3 or TRBV12-4 and TRBJ1-4; 9 bases agree with TRBD1. The CDR3 length is 14 residues. After removal of 5 bases from V and 8 bases from J, the junction contained 6 bases not matched to a gene. Here the CDR3 reads CASSPGTGLEKLFF. DNA for the CDR3: TGTGCCAGCAGTCCCGGGACAGGGTTAGAAAAACTGTTTTTT.

This chain uses TRBV2 with TRBJ2-5, with unresolved D. Germline CDR1 reads SNHLY; CDR2 reads FYNNEI. Deletions cut 5 bases from V and 3 bases from J, with 10 bases between. The CDR3 is 13 residues long. In nucleotides, the CDR3 is TGTGCCAGCAGTTCAGAAAGGGAAGAGACCCAGTACTTC. Translated, it gives CASSSEREETQYF.

The chain is built from TRBV20-1 and TRBJ2-3; D gene uncertain. Germline CDR1 is DFQATT and CDR2 is SNEGSKA (reference sequence). This CDR3 is 12 amino acids long. V shed 5 bases and J shed 5 bases, with 11 bases lying between them. DNA of the CDR3: TGCAGTGCTCCTCGACTTGGAGATACGCAGTATTTT. This gives the protein CSAPRLGDTQYF.

The chain couples TRBV2 to TRBJ1-5, with TRBD1 matching 10 bases. The germline V gene has CDR1 SNHLY and CDR2 FYNNEI. J was trimmed by 6 bases and V by 6 bases; bases with no gene match: 2. The CDR3 is 13 amino acids. The CDR3 spells CASRGTGVQPQHF. The CDR3 DNA is TGTGCCAGCAGAGGGACAGGGGTTCAGCCCCAGCATTTT.

This chain joins TRBV2 and TRBJ1-5; D is undetermined. The CDR3 spans 15 residues. CDR1 and CDR2 from the germline V gene are SNHLY and FYNNEI. With 5 bases removed from V and 2 bases from J, the gap between germline ends came to 13 bases. The CDR3 loop is CASSRTAPRNQPQHF. DNA of the CDR3: TGTGCCAGCAGTAGGACTGCACCTCGCAATCAGCCCCAGCATTTT.

This clonotype was seen a few times. The chain is built from TRBV6-5 and TRBJ2-3; D call uncertain. The CDR3 runs 13 residues. V lost 2 bases to trimming and J lost 2 bases, with 5 bases between them. Germline V lookup: CDR1 MNHEY, CDR2 SVGAGI. The CDR3 sequence: CASSYIATDTQYF. CDR3 DNA: TGTGCCAGCAGTTACATCGCCACAGATACGCAGTATTTT.

In this sample, this clonotype turned up many times. V and J are TRBV6-5 and TRBJ1-5; no definite D call. The CDR3 totals 16 residues. Trimming took off 0 bases at V and 9 bases at J, with 18 bases between the two ends. Germline lookup yields CDR1 MNHEY and CDR2 SVGAGI. Here the CDR3 DNA reads TGTGCCAGCAGTTACTCACCGGTCGCTAACGGGCCGCCCCAGCATTTT. It translates to CASSYSPVANGPPQHF.

About this clonotype: One end of the junction does not line up with germline, which may come from a read error. V and J are TRBV30 and TRBJ1-4; TRBD1 is a possible D gene (6 bases). The V gene's germline CDR1 is GTSNPN and CDR2 SVGIG (reference sequence). The CDR3 covers 8 residues. The CDR3 nucleotides read TGTGCCCACAGGGCGGGGAATTTT. Amino acids: CAHRAGNF.

The chain carries TRBV12-3 or TRBV12-4 and TRBJ2-3; D is perhaps TRBD2 (5 bases). The CDR3 is 17 residues long. Trimming pared 3 bases from V and 1 base from J, leaving 17 bases between. CDR3 coding DNA: TGTGCCAGCAGTTTTGTCAACAGAGCGGACCGCACAGATACGCAGTATTTT. Amino acid sequence: CASSFVNRADRTDTQYF.

The chain is built from TRBV18 and TRBJ2-3; D gene uncertain. Trimming took off 0 bases at V and 2 bases at J, with 15 bases between the two ends. This CDR3 contains 17 residues. Germline assignment: CDR1 KGHSH and CDR2 LQKENI. The DNA of the CDR3 is TGTGCCAGCTCACCACCGAATCGGGCCAGCCCCACAGATACGCAGTATTTT. This encodes CASSPPNRASPTDTQYF.

The chain is built from TRBV7-2 and TRBJ2-4; 9 bases match TRBD2. Germline V lookup: CDR1 SGHTA, CDR2 FQGNSA. The CDR3 is 13 amino acids. V lost 1 base and J lost 14; bases outside the gene matches: 6. CDR3 sequence: CASSLGTRTSEYF. The DNA for the CDR3 is TGTGCCAGCAGCTTAGGTACCCGGACTAGCGAGTACTTC.

The gene calls are TRBV19 and TRBJ1-6; D gene ambiguous. Trimming took off 6 bases at V and 6 bases at J, with 18 bases between the two ends. Germline V gives CDR1 LNHDA, CDR2 SQIVND (reference sequence). CDR3 size: 16 residues. Here the CDR3 reads CASRTYHGGINSPLHF. As DNA, the CDR3 is TGTGCCAGTAGGACCTACCACGGTGGGATTAATTCACCCCTCCACTTT.